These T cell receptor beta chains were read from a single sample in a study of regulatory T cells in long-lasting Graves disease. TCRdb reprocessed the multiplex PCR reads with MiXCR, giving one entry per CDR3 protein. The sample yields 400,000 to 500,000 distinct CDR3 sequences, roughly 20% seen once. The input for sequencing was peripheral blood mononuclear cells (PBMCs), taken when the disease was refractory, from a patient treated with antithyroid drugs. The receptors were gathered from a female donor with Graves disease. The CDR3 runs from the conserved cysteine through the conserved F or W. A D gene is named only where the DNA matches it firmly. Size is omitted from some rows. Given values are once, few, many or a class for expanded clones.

TGCAGTGCTAGGTCGACTGCTTCCTACGAGCAGTACTTC,CSARSTASYEQYF,-,TRBJ2-7,-,TRBV20-1
TGTGCCAGCAGCTCCGGACAGGGTGACAATGAGCAGTTCTTC,CASSSGQGDNEQFF,TRBD1,TRBJ2-1,-,TRBV5-5
TGCGCCAGCAGCTCCTGGGCGGGAGTCATGACCAATGAGCAGTTCTTC,CASSSWAGVMTNEQFF,TRBD2,TRBJ2-1,once,TRBV5-1
TGTGCCAGCAGCTTATTTGGGGCCAACGTCCTGACTTTC,CASSLFGANVLTF,-,TRBJ2-6,-,TRBV7-2
TGTGCCAGCAGCGATGGGACTGGCTTCTCCTACAATGAGCAGTTCTTC,CASSDGTGFSYNEQFF,-,TRBJ2-1,-,TRBV7-9
TGCAGCGTTGAGGCGGGCCCCAGCGGGGACACAGATACGCAGTATTTT,CSVEAGPSGDTDTQYF,TRBD2,TRBJ2-3,-,TRBV29-1
TGTGCCAGCACTTATCGGGGGGCACTTGGGATGTACGAGCAGTACTTC,CASTYRGALGMYEQYF,-,TRBJ2-7,-,TRBV27
TGTGCCAGCAGCCTTGGACAGATAACAACTAATGAAAAACTGTTTTTT,CASSLGQITTNEKLFF,-,TRBJ1-4,many,TRBV2
TGTGCCAGCAGCTTCGGCTGGAGCTCCTATAATTCACCCCTCCACTTT,CASSFGWSSYNSPLHF,-,TRBJ1-6,few,TRBV7-2
TGTGCCAGCAGTGCAGGGGGTCAAGAGACCCAGTACTTC,CASSAGGQETQYF,TRBD1,TRBJ2-5,few,TRBV6-1
TGCGCCAGCAGCTTCCAGACGGGCCCCGGTGAGCAGTTCTTC,CASSFQTGPGEQFF,-,TRBJ2-1,-,TRBV5-1
TGTGCCAGTAGTACGGGGCACATGCATGGTCAGCCCCAGCATTTT,CASSTGHMHGQPQHF,-,TRBJ1-5,-,TRBV19
TGCAGTGCTCGAGGACAGAGACGGGGTGACGTAAGGGGTGAAAAACCGTTTTTT,CSARGQRRGDVRGEKPFF,-,TRBJ1-4,-,TRBV20-1
TGTGCCAGCAGTTACCTAGCGGCCCTCTCCTACGAGCAGTACTTC,CASSYLAALSYEQYF,TRBD2,TRBJ2-7,many,TRBV12-3/TRBV12-4
TGCAGTGCTAGAGCGTTGAGAGGGGAATACTGCGAGCAGTACTTC,CSARALRGEYCEQYF,-,TRBJ2-7,once,TRBV20-1
TGTGCCAGCAGTTTCCTCTATAGCCAAGAGACCCAGTACTTC,CASSFLYSQETQYF,-,TRBJ2-5,many,TRBV27
TGTGCCAGCAGTTTAAGCATCTCTGGCACAGATACGCAGTATTTT,CASSLSISGTDTQYF,-,TRBJ2-3,-,TRBV28
TGTGCCAGCAGCTTATTATCAGGAGCAAACACTGAAGCTTTCTTT,CASSLLSGANTEAFF,-,TRBJ1-1,many,TRBV7-9
TGTGCCAGCAGTTCTGTCCCTTTTACTAACCAGCCCCAGCATTTT,CASSSVPFTNQPQHF,-,TRBJ1-5,-,TRBV28
TGTGCCAGCAGCTCGACAAGGGAGTTCGGTGAGCAGTTCTTC,CASSSTREFGEQFF,-,TRBJ2-1,many,TRBV11-2
TGTGCCACCAGTGACCCGGGACGGACAAAAGCTTTCTTT,CATSDPGRTKAFF,-,TRBJ1-1,many,TRBV24-1
TGCGCCAGCAGCTTGGGACGACCCCAGTCCAAAAACATTCAGTACTTC,CASSLGRPQSKNIQYF,-,TRBJ2-4,-,TRBV5-1
TGTGCCAGCAGTGATTATGAGGCCCTCCACTTT,CASSDYEALHF,-,TRBJ1-6,many,TRBV6-1
TGTGCCAGCAGCTTCCTGACAGAAAACACTGAAGCTTTCTTT,CASSFLTENTEAFF,-,TRBJ1-1,few,TRBV7-6
TGTGCCAGCAGCGAACAGGGGGACACTGAAGCTTTCTTT,CASSEQGDTEAFF,TRBD1,TRBJ1-1,few,TRBV7-3
TGCGCCAGCAGCTTGAGTCCGGAAACCCTCCTCCACTTT,CASSLSPETLLHF,-,TRBJ1-6,few,TRBV5-1
TGTGCCAGCGTGCTTCGGGGGCGGGAGACCCAGTACTTC,CASVLRGRETQYF,-,TRBJ2-5,many,TRBV6-1
TGTGCCAGCAGAACGACAGGGGCCAAGTCCTACGAGCAGTACTTC,CASRTTGAKSYEQYF,TRBD1,TRBJ2-7,many,TRBV5-6
TGTGCCAGCAGGAGGGACAGGGGGGCAGCGACTGAAGCTTTCTTT,CASRRDRGAATEAFF,TRBD1,TRBJ1-1,few,TRBV6-1
TGCAGTGCTAGAGAGTTCCCGGTTTTGGATGGCTACACCTTC,CSAREFPVLDGYTF,-,TRBJ1-2,many,TRBV20-1
TGTGCCAGCAGCTCTCTTGGCGGAAGGACTGAAGCTTTCTTT,CASSSLGGRTEAFF,-,TRBJ1-1,many,TRBV11-2
TGTGCCAGCAGCCAAGGTGTAGCGGGAGTTCGTTGGGGAGAGACCCAGTACTTC,CASSQGVAGVRWGETQYF,TRBD2,TRBJ2-5,many,TRBV3-1
TGTGCCAGCAGCCCCCTCGGAATAGGAACTTACTCTGGGGCCAACGTCCTGACTTTC,CASSPLGIGTYSGANVLTF,-,TRBJ2-6,few,TRBV14
TGTGCCAGCAGCTTAGCCCCGGGGGGGAGGAGTTCACCCCTCCACTTT,CASSLAPGGRSSPLHF,-,TRBJ1-6,many,TRBV7-2
TGTGCCAGCTCCGACCCCACGAGGGGGATAGGCAATGAAAAACTGTTTTTT,CASSDPTRGIGNEKLFF,-,TRBJ1-4,-,TRBV6-1
TGTGCCAGTAGTGCAAACCGGGACGGATCCTACGAGCAGTACTTC,CASSANRDGSYEQYF,-,TRBJ2-7,-,TRBV19
TGCAGCGTTGTGTTACTAACCTATGACACTGAAGCTTTCTTT,CSVVLLTYDTEAFF,-,TRBJ1-1,many,TRBV29-1
TGTGCCAGCAGTACTCTAGCGGGAGCCCCGCTAGCCAAAAACATTCAGTACTTC,CASSTLAGAPLAKNIQYF,TRBD2,TRBJ2-4,few,TRBV28
TGTGCCAGCAGTTACGCCAGGGGACCGAACTCCTACGAGCAGTACTTC,CASSYARGPNSYEQYF,-,TRBJ2-7,-,TRBV6-4
TGCAGCGGCTCCGGCGGGGGAGGCTACACCTTC,CSGSGGGGYTF,-,TRBJ1-2,many,TRBV29-1
TGCGCCAGCAGCTATTCGGGAGCGGCCGAGCAGTACTTC,CASSYSGAAEQYF,-,TRBJ2-7,-,TRBV5-1
TGTGCCAGCTTCCTAACTAGCGAATGGAACACCGGGGAGCTGTTTTTT,CASFLTSEWNTGELFF,TRBD2,TRBJ2-2,-,TRBV6-1
TGTGCCAGCAGTCCCGGAACTAGGTTTCATGAGCAGTTCTTC,CASSPGTRFHEQFF,-,TRBJ2-1,-,TRBV6-1
TGTGCCAGCAGGCGACAGGGGGACACCGGGGAGCTGTTTTTT,CASRRQGDTGELFF,TRBD1,TRBJ2-2,many,TRBV6-1
TGTGCCAGCAAGAACTCACAGGTTCAAAACTATGGCTACACCTTC,CASKNSQVQNYGYTF,-,TRBJ1-2,many,TRBV2
TGTGCCAGCAGACGGGAGGCCTACGAGCAGTACTTC,CASRREAYEQYF,TRBD2,TRBJ2-7,many,TRBV6-1